This T cell receptor (beta chain) was identified in a study of OX40 agonist ivuxolimab in advanced cancers. Assay: immunoSEQ multiplex PCR; the TCRdb copy retains only in-frame clones and omits some. The sample shows about 100,000 clones, approximately 90% of them seen only once. The TCR was taken from an adult with an advanced solid tumor such as melanoma, head and neck, liver or kidney cancer. This specimen consisted of CD4+ or CD8+ T cells sorted from blood, obtained in a trial of the OX40 agonist ivuxolimab.

This CDR3 is CASSRGGETQYF. CDR3 DNA: TGTGCCAGCAGTAGAGGGGGAGAGACCCAGTACTTC. This rearrangement joins TRBV27 to TRBJ2-5; tentative D call: TRBD1 (6 bases). The CDR3 is 12 amino acids. From germline, CDR1 is MNHEY and CDR2 SMNVEV (reference sequence). V was cut by 5 bases and J by 4 bases, with 8 bases left in between.